A single sample gave rise to the 7 T cell receptor beta chains below, sequenced in a study of OX40 agonist ivuxolimab in advanced cancers. This table comes from immunoSEQ multiplex PCR, and its TCRdb copy is limited to in-frame clones, with some not included. The data hold some 66,000 clones, with more than 60% observed a single time. This sample comprised CD4+ or CD8+ T cells sorted from blood, obtained in a trial of the OX40 agonist ivuxolimab. The receptors were gathered from an adult with an advanced solid tumor such as melanoma, head and neck, liver or kidney cancer.

In this sample, this clone turned up a few times. CDR3 bases: TGCGCCAGCAGCTTGAGTCCGACAGGCCCGGAGACTGAAGCTTTCTTT. Its protein is CASSLSPTGPETEAFF. J is TRBJ1-1 and V is TRBV5-1; tentative D call: TRBD1 (6 bases). The CDR3 loop spans 16 amino acids. V lost 1 base and J lost 5, with 18 bases in between. CDR1 is SGHRS and CDR2 is YFSETQ in the germline V gene.

The chain joins TRBV5-6 to TRBJ1-5; D is uncertain. CDR3 length: 14 amino acids. Germline CDR1 SGHDT, CDR2 YYEEEE. Trimming stripped 2 bases from V and 1 base from J, with 7 bases between. The CDR3 bases are TGTGCCAGCAGCTTTGGGGTAAGCAATCAGCCCCAGCATTTT. Translating gives CASSFGVSNQPQHF.

This chain joins TRBV7-9 and TRBJ2-4, with TRBD2 as a possible D gene (6 bases). This CDR3 is built from 19 residues. Germline V gives CDR1 SEHNR, CDR2 FQNEAQ (reference sequence). V lost 5 bases, J lost 0 bases, and 23 bases lay in between. In DNA form, the CDR3 reads TGTGCCAGCAGCCCCTATCAGGCTCGTGGGGGGTTAGCCAAAAACATTCAGTACTTC. As protein: CASSPYQARGGLAKNIQYF.

The chain uses TRBV9 and TRBJ1-2; TRBD1 matches at 8 bases. V gave up 5 bases and J gave up 2 bases; unmatched junction bases: 5. Germline loops: CDR1 SGDLS, CDR2 YYNGEE. The CDR3 runs 14 residues. The CDR3 nucleotides read TGTGCCAGCAGTACAGGACAGGGAAACTATGGCTACACCTTC. Translated: CASSTGQGNYGYTF.

This chain uses TRBV6-1 with TRBJ2-7, with D perhaps matching TRBD2 (7 bases). The germline V gene has CDR1 MNHNS and CDR2 SASEGT. The V end was cut by 2 bases, the J end by 0 bases, with 17 bases between. This CDR3 has 17 amino acids. The CDR3 spells CASSEPSGGRLSYEQYF. The CDR3 nucleotides are TGTGCCAGCAGTGAACCGTCCGGGGGGCGCCTCTCCTACGAGCAGTACTTC.

The V and J genes are TRBV30 and TRBJ1-6; no clear D. V was pared by 2 bases and J by 7 bases, with 9 bases between. The germline V gene encodes CDR1 GTSNPN and CDR2 SVGIG (reference sequence). This CDR3 region has 13 residues. This chain's CDR3 is CAWSRGENSPLHF. Written as DNA, the CDR3 is TGTGCCTGGAGTCGCGGGGAGAATTCACCCCTCCACTTT.

V gene TRBV11-2 combines with J gene TRBJ2-1, with D uncertain. Trimming shortened V by 1 base and J by 0 bases, and 4 bases separated the two germline ends. The CDR3 contains 14 residues. Germline V gives CDR1 SGHAT, CDR2 FQNNGV. CDR3 loop: CASSLGVSYNEQFF. CDR3 coding DNA: TGTGCCAGCAGCTTAGGCGTCTCCTACAATGAGCAGTTCTTC.